These 5 T cell receptor beta chains were all obtained from the same sample, sequenced in a study of shared clonotypes between healthy human individuals. Data came from immunoSEQ multiplex PCR; TCRdb stores just in-frame clones and leaves some out. The repertoire holds some 500,000 clones, with 95% to 97% as singletons. The sequenced sample was naive CD4+ T cells sorted from blood. The sample's subset: CD45RA+ positively selected. The receptors shown here come from a woman aged 25 to 39 in good health.

The chain combines TRBV28 with TRBJ2-6; 9 nucleotides agree with TRBD1. V trimming: 6 bases; J trimming: 2 bases; junction bases outside the gene matches: 2. The CDR3 is made up of 15 amino acids. Germline CDR1 MDHEN, CDR2 SYDVKM. In DNA, the CDR3 is TGTGCCAGCAGAACAGGGGGCACTGGGGCCAACGTCCTGACTTTC. Amino acid sequence: CASRTGGTGANVLTF.

The chain has TRBV5-6 and TRBJ2-1; D remains unclear. This CDR3 contains 13 residues. Germline lookup yields CDR1 SGHDT and CDR2 YYEEEE. The V end was cut by 4 bases, the J end by 4 bases, with 9 bases between. The CDR3 here is CASSITGYNEQFF. In DNA, the CDR3 is TGTGCCAGCAGCATCACTGGGTACAATGAGCAGTTCTTC.

The rearrangement links TRBV28 to TRBJ2-4, with no clear D. CDR1 and CDR2 from the germline V gene are MDHEN and SYDVKM. Between the trimmed V and J ends, which lost 5 bases and 0 bases, there was a span of 11 bases. CDR3 size: 15 residues. The CDR3 here is CASSPRQLAKNIQYF. In DNA form, the CDR3 reads TGTGCCAGCAGTCCCCGACAACTAGCCAAAAACATTCAGTACTTC.

The chain combines TRBV4-2 with TRBJ2-3; D is uncertain. Trimming removed 5 bases from V and 1 base from J, with 13 bases in between. The CDR3 is 15 residues long. Germline V CDR1 and CDR2: LGHNA, YNFKEQ. The CDR3: CASSKRPGGTDTQYF. For the CDR3, the DNA is TGTGCCAGCAGCAAGAGACCCGGAGGCACAGATACGCAGTATTTT.

The chain couples TRBV29-1 to TRBJ2-3; D perhaps matches TRBD1 (6 bases). The CDR3 contains 14 residues. The ends were cut back, 3 bases at V and 0 bases at J, with 10 bases in the middle. The germline V gene has CDR1 SQVTM and CDR2 ANQGSEA. The CDR3 nucleotides read TGCAGCGTTGATCAGGGGTCGAGCACAGATACGCAGTATTTT. Protein product: CSVDQGSSTDTQYF.